Below, one T cell receptor beta chain is given with its context. This clone showed up just a few times. Its antigen target is currently unknown. Base-call qualities are not available, and no considerably larger clone is one nucleotide away. This entry is derived from a study of beta chain features in type 1 diabetes (dated by TCRdb to 2016 to 2018). Some background on the complete study: Mean age, gender distribution, total cell number and subset yield were not different between patients and healthy donors. Whereas all 30 or so donors provided naive and central memory subsets, regulatory and stem cell-like memory subsets were isolated from just 8 patients and roughly 8 healthy donors. A total of some 110 million sorted cells were examined across all samples, and the number of cells per subset was strongly correlated with RNA yield. In the study, TCRB repertoires of sorted circulating CD4+ T cell subsets from recently diagnosed type 1 diabetes patients were compared with those of matched healthy donors.

The entire amount of isolated RNA was reverse transcribed using the High Capacity cDNA Reverse Transcription Kit, so the sequenced TCRB transcripts were expressed ones. Deep immunoSEQ sequencing was applied to naive, central memory and regulatory T cell samples, giving an average of roughly 3.5 million total reads per sample. Sorted cells were lysed in RLT buffer, and RNA was extracted using DNase-treated RNeasy Micro or Mini kits according to cell number. To prevent cross-contamination, each cell subset was processed individually, whereas patient and healthy donor samples were processed jointly. The immunoSEQ multiplex PCR was used to amplify TCRB sequences from cDNA, yielding 87-bp fragments that span the CDR3 region. The amplicons were sequenced using the Illumina HiSeq platform. As for the original processing: Synthetic template baselines were used to correct PCR bias computationally, reads within Hamming distance 2 were collapsed, and singletons that could not be merged were discarded. Reads were aligned to IMGT to assign V, D and J genes, CDR3 length, and insertions or deletions at six rearrangement sites. Within each subset, clonotype counts were normalized to sorted cell number, and only after that were true diversity and Gini coefficients computed with the tcR R package. The overlap coefficient, calculated on TCRB nucleotide sequences, was used to quantify repertoire sharing. As a proxy for the pre-selection repertoire, out-of-frame TCRB sequences from naive cells were analyzed. TCRdb retrieved this table from immuneACCESS and kept in-frame rearrangements only. Not all clones are present; in checked studies, unresolved V genes account for under half, and no reason is known for the remainder. D and trimming come from the DNA, and the V and J calls and clone size come from that table. The sample has about 410,000 clones on record, more than 11% of them singletons. The ten largest make up 0.03% to 0.04% of the sample.

A single peripheral blood draw of around 120 mL on average was collected from each donor into heparinised tubes. A BD FACSAria II and a panel including CD45RO, CCR7, CD25, CD127, CD95 and CD27 were used to sort naive, central memory, regulatory and stem cell-like memory CD4+ T cells. Purity was above 98% for every sorted population. Right away, PBMCs were isolated by Lymphoprep density gradient centrifugation and were stained directly, with no culture step. To minimize batch effects, samples were stained and sorted in pairs, one healthy donor with one patient per experiment. What the work shows at the level of the full study, not this receptor alone: PCR might favor shorter templates, but patient and control samples were amplified and corrected together, so any skew would affect both groups equally. Fewer insertions and more nucleotide deletions at VDJ recombination sites were observed in patients with type 1 diabetes, implying thymic rearrangement abnormalities. Naive, central memory and regulatory TCRB repertoires appeared to be more similar among patients than among healthy donors. Because cDNA rather than genomic DNA was sequenced, highly expressing activated cells could have been over-represented, although no difference in activation and CD3 levels was found between groups. In all four CD4+ subsets, TCRB CDR3 length was moderately but significantly shorter in type 1 diabetes patients. HLA sub-analyses involved small numbers of individuals, so any influence of HLA type on TCRB rearrangement remained unresolved.

Input material: naive CD4+ T cells from blood. The cell subset or site label of this sample denotes: true naive CD4+ T cells. The clonotype was recovered from a man aged 25 to 40 in good health.

The CDR3 region reads CASPAGGMNSYNEQFF. The nucleotide sequence reads TGTGCCAGTCCAGCGGGGGGGATGAACTCCTACAATGAGCAGTTCTTC. The receptor chain draws on TRBV5-4 and TRBJ2-1; 10 of the junction bases match TRBD2. The germline V gene (reference sequence) sets CDR1 to SGHNT and CDR2 to YYREEE. Unmatched junction bases come to 8, with V trimmed by 8 bases and J by 0 bases. From the cysteine through the phenylalanine, the CDR3 covers 16 amino acids. Only the CDR3 DNA is retained, 48 bases long and in frame from the first base.